This TCR beta chain was sequenced for a study of technical replicates of blood from several donors. Sequencing used immunoSEQ multiplex PCR; TCRdb keeps in-frame clones, though not all of them. Of tens of thousands of clones detected, 90% to 97% appear once; the ten largest clones hold under 0.2%. CDR1 SGHVS and CDR2 FNYEAQ come from the germline V gene. This CDR3 has 15 residues. Trimming removed 5 bases from V and 0 bases from J; junction bases left unmatched: 5. The TCR comes from a human donor in good health. Sequencing input: T cells isolated from PBMCs. The chain has TRBV7-6 and TRBJ2-7, with TRBD1 matching over 9 bases. The CDR3 sequence: CASSMGTGISYEQYF. The CDR3, as DNA: TGTGCCAGCAGCATGGGGACAGGGATCTCCTACGAGCAGTACTTC.